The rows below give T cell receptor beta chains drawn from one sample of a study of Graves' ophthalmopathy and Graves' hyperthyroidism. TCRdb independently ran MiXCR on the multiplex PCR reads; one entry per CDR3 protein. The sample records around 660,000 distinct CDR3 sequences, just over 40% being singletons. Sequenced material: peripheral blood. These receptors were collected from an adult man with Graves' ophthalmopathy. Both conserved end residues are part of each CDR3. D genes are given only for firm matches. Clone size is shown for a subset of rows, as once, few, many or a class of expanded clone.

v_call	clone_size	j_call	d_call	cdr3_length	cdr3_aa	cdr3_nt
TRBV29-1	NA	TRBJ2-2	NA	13	CSPLPGDTGELFF	TGCAGCCCCCTTCCAGGGGACACCGGGGAGCTGTTTTTT
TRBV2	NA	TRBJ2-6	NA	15	CASSARSSGANVLTF	TGTGCCAGCAGTGCTAGGAGCTCTGGGGCCAACGTCCTGACTTTC
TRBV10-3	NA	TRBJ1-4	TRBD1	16	CASSETQDRGHEKLFF	TGTGCCAGCAGTGAGACCCAGGACAGGGGGCATGAAAAACTGTTTTTT
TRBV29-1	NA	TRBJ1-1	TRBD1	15	CSVRTGAIQGTEAFF	TGCAGCGTCAGGACAGGGGCAATACAGGGAACTGAAGCTTTCTTT
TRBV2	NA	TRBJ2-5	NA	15	CASSDVDREGETQYF	TGTGCCAGCAGTGACGTGGACAGGGAGGGAGAGACCCAGTACTTC
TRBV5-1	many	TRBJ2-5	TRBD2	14	CASSAGLAPETQYF	TGCGCCAGCAGCGCAGGACTAGCCCCGGAGACCCAGTACTTC
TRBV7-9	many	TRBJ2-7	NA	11	CASSSTHEQYF	TGTGCCAGCAGCTCCACCCACGAGCAGTACTTC
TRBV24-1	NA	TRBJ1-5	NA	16	CASSLGTPYSNQPQHF	TGTGCCAGCTCCCTAGGGACACCCTATAGCAATCAGCCCCAGCATTTT
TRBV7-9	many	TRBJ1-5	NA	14	CASSLGSNNQPQHF	TGTGCCAGCAGCTTGGGAAGTAACAATCAGCCCCAGCATTTT
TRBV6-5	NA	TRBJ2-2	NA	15	CASKRGGRELGELFF	TGTGCCAGCAAAAGAGGGGGTCGGGAGTTGGGGGAGCTGTTTTTT
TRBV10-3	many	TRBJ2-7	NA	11	CAISEKHEQYF	TGTGCCATCAGTGAAAAACACGAGCAGTACTTC
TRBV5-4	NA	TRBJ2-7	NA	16	CASTPYPGHPNYEQYF	TGTGCCAGCACCCCCTACCCGGGACACCCAAATTACGAGCAGTACTTC
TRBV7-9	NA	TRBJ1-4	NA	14	CASSSSGANEKLFF	TGTGCCAGCAGCTCGTCCGGGGCTAATGAAAAACTGTTTTTT
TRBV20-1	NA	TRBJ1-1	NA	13	CSARPGLNTEAFF	TGCAGTGCTAGACCGGGATTGAACACTGAAGCTTTCTTT
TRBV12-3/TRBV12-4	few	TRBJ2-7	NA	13	CASSHRTVYEQYF	TGTGCCAGCAGTCACAGGACAGTCTACGAGCAGTACTTC
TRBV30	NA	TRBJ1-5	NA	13	CAWSNGGNQPQHF	TGTGCCTGGAGTAATGGGGGTAATCAGCCCCAGCATTTT